Presented here are 20 T cell receptor beta chains from one specimen sequenced in a study of breast tumors, draining lymph nodes, adjacent tissues. TCRdb reprocessed the multiplex PCR reads with MiXCR, giving one entry per CDR3 protein. There are 11,000 or so distinct CDR3 sequences in the sample; roughly 53% occur only once, and less than 40% lies in the top ten. Material for sequencing was breast tumor tissue. The receptors were gathered from a female donor with breast cancer. Some clones in this sample may be carry-over from other donors' samples.

The chain employs TRBV20-1 and TRBJ1-5; D is uncertain. Germline values: CDR1 DFQATT, CDR2 SNEGSKA (reference sequence). The CDR3 covers 15 residues. V lost 3 bases to trimming and J lost 5 bases, with 17 bases between them. The CDR3 DNA is TGCAGTGCTAGTCCCCGTGAGGGAGCTTATCAGCCCCAGCATTTT. Translating gives CSASPREGAYQPQHF.

The sample holds a few counts of this clonotype. The chain recombines TRBV6-1 with TRBJ2-3; 7 nucleotides match TRBD1. This CDR3 is built from 14 residues. J lost 6 bases, V lost 3 bases, and 6 bases had no gene match. CDR1 MNHNS and CDR2 SASEGT come from the germline V gene. The CDR3 loop reads CASSDRGRPDTQYF. CDR3 coding DNA: TGTGCCAGCAGTGATAGGGGGCGCCCGGATACGCAGTATTTT.

V is TRBV7-2 and J is TRBJ2-7; D is possibly TRBD1 (6 bases). CDR1 SGHTA and CDR2 FQGNSA come from the germline V gene. Trimming left V 2 bases short and J 7 bases short, with 12 bases between. The CDR3 runs to 13 residues. The CDR3 DNA follows: TGTGCCAGCAGCTTACGGGCACAGGGTGAGCAGTACTTC. Amino acid sequence: CASSLRAQGEQYF.

Concerning this clonotype itself: The DNA is left out, because the CDR3 cannot be placed on it with certainty; the CDR3 is given as TCRdb lists it. The chain is built from TRBV5-6 and TRBJ1-6; the DNA was not compared with TRBD1, the D call given in the table. The CDR3 is 19 amino acids long, termini counted. CDR1 is SGHDT and CDR2 is YYEEEE in the germline V gene. This chain's CDR3 is CASSFYICSAGGTDSPLHF.

V gene TRBV6-1 combines with J gene TRBJ2-1; 8 bases fit TRBD2. Trimming at V came to 4 bases and at J to 2 bases, leaving 7 bases not matched to a gene. The CDR3 sequence is 16 residues long. In germline, CDR1 is MNHNS, CDR2 SASEGT. The CDR3 spells CASSVVAGGTYNEQFF. The CDR3 DNA sequence: TGTGCCAGCAGTGTTGTTGCGGGAGGTACCTACAATGAGCAGTTCTTC.

A word on this clonotype: The conserved closing phenylalanine or tryptophan is absent in this CDR3, likely reflecting a read error. No DNA is shown, since the ends of the CDR3 on it are uncertain; the CDR3 is the one TCRdb lists. The chain is built from TRBV7-2 and TRBJ2-1; TRBD1, the table's D call, was not compared with the DNA. The CDR3 numbers 11 amino acids, ends counted. CDR1 and CDR2 from the germline V gene are SGHTA and FQGNSA. The CDR3 reads CASSLGGGEFL.

Concerning this clonotype: The final CDR3 position lacks the conserved phenylalanine or tryptophan, pointing to a likely read error. The V call is TRBV19, the J call TRBJ2-5, with TRBD2 matching 7 bases. The V gene's germline CDR1 is LNHDA and CDR2 SQIVND (reference sequence). This CDR3 region has 16 residues. J was trimmed by 5 bases and V by 3 bases; bases with no gene match: 12. The CDR3 is CASSIRTGGGGETQYS. The CDR3 nucleotides are TGTGCCAGTAGTATTCGAACGGGAGGAGGTGGGGAGACCCAGTACTCC.

The rearrangement joins TRBV7-3 to TRBJ2-5, with D tentatively TRBD1 or TRBD2 (5 bases each). Germline CDR1 and CDR2: SGHTA and FQGTGA. The CDR3 consists of 13 residues. The V end was cut by 2 bases, the J end by 3 bases, with 7 bases between. The CDR3 DNA follows: TGTGCCAGCAGCTTAGGGACGGAAGAGACCCAGTACTTC. Translation: CASSLGTEETQYF.

Of note for this clonotype: One base away lies a much larger clone, so this may be a sequencing read error. The CDR3 sequence is CAGSFRVLRGAVLGTEAFF. CDR3 in DNA: TGTGCCGGCAGTTTTCGTGTGCTTAGGGGAGCCGTGTTAGGCACTGAAGCTTTCTTT. V is TRBV12-3 or TRBV12-4 and J is TRBJ1-1; perhaps TRBD1 as D (5 bases). The CDR3 length is 19 residues.

This clonotype showed up many times. The rearrangement links TRBV7-9 to TRBJ1-1; D call uncertain. The CDR3 contains 14 residues. CDR1 and CDR2 (germline): SEHNR, FQNEAQ (reference sequence). Trimming pared 1 base from V and 1 base from J, leaving 7 bases between. CDR3 sequence reads: CASSLGGRNTEAFF. The CDR3 region has the DNA TGTGCCAGCAGCTTAGGAGGAAGGAACACTGAAGCTTTCTTT.

The chain couples TRBV29-1 to TRBJ1-4; D may be TRBD1 (6 bases). CDR1 SQVTM and CDR2 ANQGSEA come from the germline V gene. The V gene lost 2 bases and the J gene lost 8 bases, with 12 bases spanning the gap. CDR3 size: 13 residues. The CDR3 DNA reads as TGCAGCGTTGAACATGACAGGACGGAAAAACTGTTTTTT. It encodes CSVEHDRTEKLFF.

The CDR3 loop is CASSPELLRRTDTQYF. CDR3 sequence (DNA): TGTGCCAGCAGCCCCGAACTCCTACGACGCACAGATACGCAGTATTTT. The rearrangement links TRBV7-8 to TRBJ2-3; D ambiguous. The CDR3 runs 16 residues. CDR1 and CDR2 (germline): SGHVS, FQNEAQ. V was pared by 5 bases and J by 1 base, with 16 bases between.

DNA for the CDR3: TGTGCCAGCAGTGATTCCTATAATTCACCCCTCCACTTT. Its translation: CASSDSYNSPLHF. The rearrangement joins TRBV2 to TRBJ1-6; no clear D. The CDR3 runs 13 residues. CDR1 is SNHLY, CDR2 FYNNEI, per germline. Between the trimmed V and J ends, which lost 3 bases and 1 base, there was a span of 1 base. The variable domain in full, with the rest retrieved from reference TRBV2 and TRBJ1-6, is EPEVTQTPSHQVTQMGQEVILRCVPISNHLYFYWYRQILGQKVEFLVSFYNNEISEKSEIFDDQFSVERPDGSNFTLKIRSTKLEDSAMYFCASSDSYNSPLHFGNGTRLTVT.

This clonotype was seen just once. The chain carries TRBV12-3 or TRBV12-4 and TRBJ1-2; tentative D call: TRBD1 (6 bases). This CDR3 spans 12 amino acids. V lost 5 bases to trimming and J lost 8 bases, with 12 bases between them. This CDR3 reads CASSTTGLGYTF. DNA of the CDR3: TGTGCCAGCAGTACTACAGGGTTGGGCTACACCTTC.

The chain is built from TRBV20-1 and TRBJ2-7; 8 bases are a match to TRBD1. The CDR3 is 15 residues long. V gave up 1 base and J gave up 4 bases; unmatched junction bases: 9. CDR1 DFQATT and CDR2 SNEGSKA come from the germline V gene (reference sequence). As DNA, the CDR3 is TGCAGTGCTAGAGTCAAGGACAGGGCCTTTTACGAGCAGTACTTC. Translating it yields CSARVKDRAFYEQYF.

This clonotype has only a few counts. V usage is TRBV19 and J usage is TRBJ2-2; D unclear. The CDR3 sequence is 14 residues long. The germline V and J ends were trimmed by 6 bases and 2 bases, with 10 bases remaining between them. Germline V gene data show CDR1 as LNHDA and CDR2 as SQIVND (reference sequence). Written as DNA, the CDR3 is TGTGCCAGTAGGAGCTATCCCAACACCGGGGAGCTGTTTTTT. Amino acids: CASRSYPNTGELFF.

This clonotype was seen many times. The rearrangement joins TRBV15 to TRBJ2-1; perhaps TRBD2 as D (6 bases). Germline values: CDR1 LNHNV, CDR2 YYDKDF (reference sequence). This CDR3 has 15 amino acids. V was cut by 0 bases and J by 10 bases, with 16 bases left in between. CDR3 in amino acids: CATSRDSRDSPEQFF. The CDR3 DNA reads as TGTGCCACCAGCAGAGACTCCCGGGACTCTCCCGAGCAGTTCTTC. Looking up the rest from reference TRBV15 and TRBJ2-1 gives the full variable domain: DAMVIQNPRYQVTQFGKPVTLSCSQTLNHNVMYWYQQKSSQAPKLLFHYYDKDFNNEADTPDNFQSRRPNTSFCFLDIRSPGLGDTAMYLCATSRDSRDSPEQFFGPGTRLTVL.

As for this clonotype: Without the conserved terminal phenylalanine or tryptophan, this CDR3 likely stems from a read error. V gene TRBV19 combines with J gene TRBJ2-5, with D tentatively TRBD1 (6 bases). Trimming removed 6 bases from V and 1 base from J, with 18 bases in between. CDR1 and CDR2 from the germline V gene are LNHDA and SQIVND (reference sequence). This CDR3 spans 16 amino acids. CDR3 coding DNA: TGTGCCAGTAGCCGATCCGGGACAACGCCCCAAGAGACCCAGTACTCC. Amino acids: CASSRSGTTPQETQYS.

The chain carries TRBV5-6 and TRBJ2-3; no firm D call. Germline V gene data show CDR1 as SGHDT and CDR2 as YYEEEE. Deletions cut 2 bases from V and 1 base from J, with 11 bases between. The CDR3 runs to 15 residues. CDR3 DNA sequence: TGTGCCAGCAGCTTCTTGGACCGACGCACAGATACGCAGTATTTT. Encoded protein: CASSFLDRRTDTQYF.

The V call is TRBV2, the J call TRBJ2-3; TRBD1 aligns across 8 bases. Germline CDR1 is SNHLY and CDR2 is FYNNEI. The CDR3 consists of 13 residues. J lost 6 bases, V lost 4 bases, and 3 bases had no gene match. The CDR3 sequence: CASSVGTGDTQYF. CDR3 bases: TGTGCCAGCAGTGTTGGGACAGGCGATACGCAGTATTTT.